This T cell receptor (beta chain) is from a study of identical twins. TCRdb re-called the 5' RACE reads through MiXCR, storing one row per CDR3 protein. The table shows some 690,000 distinct CDR3 sequences, with around 20% occurring only once. Regarding the study as a whole: Findings came from cross-sectional statistics, without long-term follow-up of donors.

V lost 3 bases to trimming and J lost 8 bases; unmatched junction nucleotides: 7. The germline gives CDR1 SEHNR, CDR2 FQNEAQ (reference sequence). CDR3 length: 15 amino acids. Only healthy Caucasians were enrolled as donors. This clonotype was counted a few times. Its specificity is not known. These data were also reused for a study on T cells expressing NK-cell markers.

This TCR was sampled from a woman aged 18-30 years in good health. The chain carries TRBV7-9 and TRBJ2-1, with TRBD1 matching over 10 bases. The material sequenced was PBMCs. CDR3 in DNA: TGTGCCAGCAGCTTCCGGGACAGGGGATTGGATGAGCAGTTCTTC. Protein product: CASSFRDRGLDEQFF.